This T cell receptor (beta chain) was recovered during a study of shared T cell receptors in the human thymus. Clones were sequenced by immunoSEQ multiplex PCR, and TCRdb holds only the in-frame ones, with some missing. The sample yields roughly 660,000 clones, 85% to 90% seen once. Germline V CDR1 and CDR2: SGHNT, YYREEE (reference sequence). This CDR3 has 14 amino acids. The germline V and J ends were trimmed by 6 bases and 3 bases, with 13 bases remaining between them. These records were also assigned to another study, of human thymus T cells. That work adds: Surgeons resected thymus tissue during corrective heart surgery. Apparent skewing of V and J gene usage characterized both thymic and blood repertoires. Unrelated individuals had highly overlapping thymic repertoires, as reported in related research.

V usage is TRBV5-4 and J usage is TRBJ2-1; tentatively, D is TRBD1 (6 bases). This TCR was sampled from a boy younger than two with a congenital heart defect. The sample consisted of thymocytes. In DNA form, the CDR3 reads TGTGCCAGCAACAGGGAAGCGGACTACAATGAGCAGTTCTTC. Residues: CASNREADYNEQFF. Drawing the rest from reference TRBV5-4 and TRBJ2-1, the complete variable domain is ETGVTQSPTHLIKTRGQQVTLRCSSQSGHNTVSWYQQALGQGPQFIFQYYREEENGRGNFPPRFSGLQFPNYSSELNVNALELDDSALYLCASNREADYNEQFFGPGTRLTVL.